This T cell receptor beta chain was found in a study of shared clonotypes between healthy human individuals. With V trimmed by 8 bases and J by 2 bases, 10 bases remained unmatched. The CDR3 sequence is 18 residues long. Looked up from germline, CDR1 is SGHVS and CDR2 is FQNEAQ. Over several immunoSEQ plates, each subset's genomic DNA was distributed in even portions. TCRdb's table, derived via immunoSEQ multiplex PCR, lists solely in-frame clones and lacks some. The sample lists about 2.4 million clones; more than 85% were seen once. From CD4+ cells came CD45RA+ naive and CD45RA-negative memory subsets.

This chain joins TRBV7-8 and TRBJ2-1, with TRBD2 identical over 15 bases. Sequenced input: naive CD4+ T cells from PBMCs. Subset reported: CD45RA+ positively selected. The TCR sequence derives from a man between 18 and 29 years old in good health. Some clones in this sample may be carry-over from other donors' samples. The CDR3 spells CASWPKGLAGGAYNEQFF. The CDR3 DNA reads TGTGCCAGCTGGCCGAAAGGACTAGCGGGAGGGGCCTACAATGAGCAGTTCTTC.